This T cell receptor beta chain is drawn from a study of T cell responses to AZD1222 COVID-19 vaccine. Broader study findings: Nearly half of unique spike-specific TCRs reportedly avoided B.1.351 and B.1.1.7 mutated regions.

Profiling relied on immunoSEQ multiplex PCR, and the TCRdb table lists in-frame clones only, not all of them. Among about 130,000 clones listed, about nine tenths were seen once. The V and J ends lost 6 bases and 5 bases, in that order; junction bases with no gene match: 14. There are 17 residues in the CDR3. From germline, CDR1 is SGHNT and CDR2 YENEEA. The table lists this clone with a count of one. Its antigen is not identified. The chain carries TRBV11-3 and TRBJ2-1; 9 nucleotides line up with TRBD2. Sample: peripheral blood, taken 28 days after the second AZD1222 dose. The receptor was isolated from an adult who received the AZD1222 COVID-19 vaccine. The CDR3 loop is CASRKGGGLAGHNEQFF. As DNA, the CDR3 is TGTGCCAGCAGAAAGGGCGGAGGGCTAGCGGGACACAATGAGCAGTTCTTC.